This T cell receptor (beta chain) was profiled in a study of T cell repertoires in cytomegalovirus infection. Germline V CDR1 and CDR2: MNHEY, SVGEGT. The CDR3 totals 14 residues. V lost 7 bases to trimming and J lost 0 bases; unmatched junction nucleotides: 5. From the reads, TCRdb called clonotypes with MiXCR, one entry per CDR3 protein. Here the sample spans 350,000 to 450,000 distinct CDR3 sequences, 15% to 20% being singletons. Input material: PBMCs. The chain employs TRBV6-2 or TRBV6-3 and TRBJ1-1; 7 positions agree with TRBD1. The sequence came from a human donor in good health (CMV status not recorded). Some clones in this sample may be carry-over from other donors' samples. The CDR3 is CASKRGQMNTEAFF. CDR3 in DNA: TGTGCCAGCAAAAGGGGGCAGATGAACACTGAAGCTTTCTTT.